The 10 T cell receptor beta chains below were found in one sample sequenced in a study of CD8 T cells in Susac syndrome. RNA was extracted with the RNeasy kit, and a quantity of about 0.5 to 1 ug was reverse transcribed using random hexamers. In TCRdb, the immunoSEQ multiplex PCR reads were re-called with MiXCR into one record per CDR3 protein. This sample yields over 150,000 distinct CDR3 sequences, of which roughly 94% are seen a single time; 0.09% to 0.1% belongs to the top ten. The source material was CD4+ T cells from PBMCs. The receptors stem from a human donor with Susac syndrome.

CDR3 sequence (DNA): TGCAGTGCTAGAGAGCCCGCTCAGCCCCAGCATTTT. It yields the protein CSAREPAQPQHF. This chain joins TRBV20-1 and TRBJ1-5, with D hard to call. This CDR3 is built from 12 residues. CDR1 DFQATT and CDR2 SNEGSKA come from the germline V gene (reference sequence). V dropped 0 bases and J dropped 6 bases, with 6 bases sitting between them.

V is TRBV29-1 and J is TRBJ1-2, with D perhaps matching TRBD1 (6 bases). V was clipped by 4 bases and J by 13 bases, with 16 bases between them. Germline loops: CDR1 SQVTM, CDR2 ANQGSEA. CDR3 length equals 11 residues. The CDR3 DNA sequence: TGCAGCGTTGCCCGGGACAAAATTCGCACCTTC. Translating it yields CSVARDKIRTF.

This chain links TRBV4-2 with TRBJ1-5; weak D call: TRBD1 (5 bases). The ends were cut back, 0 bases at V and 9 bases at J, with 9 bases in the middle. The CDR3 consists of 13 residues. CDR1 and CDR2 from the germline V gene are LGHNA and YNFKEQ. The CDR3 DNA sequence: TGTGCCAGCAGCCAAGATTGGGGGGGGCCCCAGCATTTT. Its protein product is CASSQDWGGPQHF.

The chain couples TRBV6-2 or TRBV6-3 to TRBJ2-2, with D unresolved. This CDR3 is 13 amino acids long. V was cut by 4 bases and J by 0 bases, with 3 bases left in between. Germline-derived CDR1 and CDR2 are MNHEY and SVGEGT. As DNA, the CDR3 is TGTGCCAGCAGTTTTGCGAACACCGGGGAGCTGTTTTTT. Protein: CASSFANTGELFF.

The J gene is TRBJ1-5, the V gene TRBV5-1; 11 nucleotides align to TRBD1. The trim removed 5 bases at V and 6 bases at J, leaving 7 bases unmatched. Germline CDR1 is SGHRS and CDR2 is YFSETQ. The length of the CDR3 is 15 residues. The CDR3 loop is CASSPGQGVGQPQHF. CDR3 coding DNA: TGCGCCAGCAGTCCGGGACAGGGGGTCGGTCAGCCCCAGCATTTT.

CDR3 bases: TGCGCCAGCAGCTTGGTCGGGAGGGTCAATGAGCAGTTCTTC. It specifies CASSLVGRVNEQFF. The chain uses TRBV5-1 and TRBJ2-1, with 8 bases identical to TRBD2. The CDR3 covers 14 residues. The germline V gene has CDR1 SGHRS and CDR2 YFSETQ. J lost 6 bases, V lost 0 bases, and 2 bases had no gene match.

The chain combines TRBV20-1 with TRBJ2-5; unclear D gene. The CDR3 loop spans 12 amino acids. Germline CDR1 and CDR2: DFQATT and SNEGSKA (reference sequence). Trimming took off 3 bases at V and 9 bases at J, with 14 bases between the two ends. CDR3 in DNA: TGCAGTGCTAGGGCCTGGGCTTGGCCCCAGTACTTC. This translates into CSARAWAWPQYF.

The J gene is TRBJ2-3, the V gene TRBV19; TRBD1 is a possible D gene (6 bases). Germline assignment: CDR1 LNHDA and CDR2 SQIVND (reference sequence). CDR3 length equals 17 residues. V dropped 6 bases and J dropped 0 bases, with 19 bases sitting between them. CDR3 amino acids: CASSRGRQDSSTDTQYF. CDR3 nucleotide sequence: TGTGCCAGTAGCCGCGGTCGACAGGACTCTAGCACAGATACGCAGTATTTT.

This chain uses TRBV29-1 with TRBJ2-5; 12 bases align to TRBD2. This CDR3 has 15 amino acids. Germline V gene lookup returns CDR1 SQVTM and CDR2 ANQGSEA. The V gene end was trimmed by 6 bases and the J gene end by 5 bases; junction bases not matched to a gene: 10. The CDR3 reads CSVWASGRAVETQYF. The CDR3 coding sequence is TGCAGCGTGTGGGCTAGCGGGAGGGCCGTTGAGACCCAGTACTTC.

The chain recombines TRBV12-5 with TRBJ2-5, with a tentative D call TRBD2 (5 bases). Trimming cost V 3 bases and J 1 base, with 6 bases left between them. CDR1 is LGHNT, CDR2 FRNRAP, per germline. The CDR3 loop spans 13 amino acids. This CDR3 reads CASGLTSQETQYF. The CDR3 region has the DNA TGTGCTAGTGGTTTAACTAGCCAAGAGACCCAGTACTTC.